This TCR beta chain was captured by sequencing in a study of CD8+CD57+ T cells in acquired aplastic anemia. Study background: Across the sorted CD4+ and CD8+ cells, DNA amounts averaged roughly 3.5 ug.

This clonotype has at least ten counts. What it recognizes is unknown. V was cut by 2 bases and J by 2 bases, with 7 bases left in between. The CDR3 extends over 13 amino acids. CDR1 is SNHLY, CDR2 FYNNEI, per germline. CD8+CD57+ cell expansion had been shown by flow cytometry in patients chosen for sequencing. The patients all had a severe acquired aplastic anemia diagnosis. Patients were treatment-naive when blood was sampled. CDR3 and TCR beta VDJ profiling relied on a genomic DNA template. One entry per CDR3 protein results from TCRdb running MiXCR on the reads. Of approximately 180,000 distinct CDR3 sequences in the sample, about three fifths were seen once. Study outcomes and limitations: No significant patient-versus-control difference appeared in CD8+ Simpson's diversity.

Sequencing was carried out using sorted CD4+, CD8+, or CD8+CD57+ T cells (not recorded which) from PBMCs. The chain joins TRBV2 to TRBJ2-7; tentatively, D is TRBD1 or TRBD2 (5 bases each). This TCR derives from a human donor with aplastic anemia. Written as DNA, the CDR3 is TGTGCCAGCAGTGAAAGAGGGGCCTACGAGCAGTACTTC. This codes for CASSERGAYEQYF. The whole variable domain, remainder taken from reference TRBV2 and TRBJ2-7, is EPEVTQTPSHQVTQMGQEVILRCVPISNHLYFYWYRQILGQKVEFLVSFYNNEISEKSEIFDDQFSVERPDGSNFTLKIRSTKLEDSAMYFCASSERGAYEQYFGPGTRLTVT.